The TCR beta chain under discussion was sequenced for a study of blood T cell repertoires in COVID-19. Study-level background: Spain, Italy and the United States supplied samples that represented acute and convalescent COVID-19.

The study assigned cohorts using participant-reported clinical history. The CDR3 covers 14 residues. Germline V gives CDR1 KGHDR, CDR2 SFDVKD. After removal of 4 bases from V and 8 bases from J, the junction contained 7 bases not matched to a gene. TCRdb's copy holds only in-frame clones and misses some; the assay was immunoSEQ multiplex PCR. The repertoire holds roughly 250,000 clones, roughly nine tenths seen once, with about 6% in the top ten. This sequence was found in a woman in her 30s with acute COVID-19. Sequencing used PBMCs or T cells enriched from blood (not recorded which). The chain couples TRBV24-1 to TRBJ2-1, with TRBD2 identical over 7 bases. CDR3 loop: CATSDAGVSYEQFF. The CDR3 nucleotides read TGTGCCACCAGTGACGCGGGAGTAAGCTATGAGCAGTTCTTC.